One sample yielded the 3 T cell receptor beta chains listed below, sequenced in a study of shared clonotypes between healthy human individuals. Assay used: immunoSEQ multiplex PCR; TCRdb lists only in-frame clones, some missing. This sample has over 800,000 clones, with 80% to 95% found just once. Selected positively for CCR7 and CD45RO-negative, naive CD8 cells excluded terminally differentiated effector memory CD45RA+ cells. The sequenced sample was naive CD8+ T cells sorted from blood. The receptors here all came from a man younger than 40 in good health.

V usage is TRBV7-6 and J usage is TRBJ2-1; D call uncertain. CDR3 size: 15 residues. Germline-derived CDR1 and CDR2 are SGHVS and FNYEAQ. Trimming cost V 4 bases and J 0 bases, with 10 bases left between them. The CDR3 bases are TGTGCCAGCAGCTCCGACTGGGCCTCCTACAATGAGCAGTTCTTC. It translates to CASSSDWASYNEQFF.

V gene TRBV28 combines with J gene TRBJ2-7; D may correspond to TRBD1 or TRBD2 (5 bases each). Germline CDR1 is MDHEN and CDR2 is SYDVKM. CDR3 size: 14 residues. V shed 4 bases and J shed 0 bases, with 10 bases lying between them. The CDR3 nucleotides are TGTGCCAGCAGTTACGGGGACGGCTCCTACGAGCAGTACTTC. Protein sequence: CASSYGDGSYEQYF.

Concerning this clone: One end of the junction does not line up with germline, which may come from a read error. The chain has TRBV7-9 and TRBJ2-2, with TRBD1 matching 8 bases. Germline CDR1 is SEHNR and CDR2 is FQNEAQ (reference sequence). The CDR3 is 16 amino acids. CDR3 sequence: CASSLAGQGNTGELFF. CDR3 DNA sequence: TGTGCCAGCAGCCTAGCCGGACAGGGCAACACCGGGGAGCTGTTTTTT.